This entry lists 5 T cell receptor beta chains sequenced from one sample in a study of OX40 agonist ivuxolimab in advanced cancers. The repertoire was sequenced with immunoSEQ multiplex PCR; TCRdb's copy has only in-frame clones and lacks some. Of about 61,000 clones listed, 80% to 90% are singletons. The material sequenced was CD4+ or CD8+ T cells sorted from blood, taken in a trial of the OX40 agonist ivuxolimab. All receptors derive from an adult with an advanced solid tumor such as melanoma, head and neck, liver or kidney cancer.

V is TRBV6-6 and J is TRBJ2-1, with D tentatively TRBD1 or TRBD2 (5 bases each). The CDR3 contains 15 residues. V was cut by 7 bases and J by 5 bases, with 18 bases left in between. CDR1 is MNHNY, CDR2 SVGAGI, per germline (reference sequence). The CDR3 sequence: CASTHNTWDHNEQFF. DNA for the CDR3: TGTGCCAGCACCCACAACACTTGGGACCACAATGAGCAGTTCTTC.

This clone was observed a few times. Other DNA variants within this sample encode the same CDR3. This chain connects TRBV6-1 to TRBJ2-3, with D perhaps being TRBD1 or TRBD2 (5 bases each). V was trimmed by 1 base and J by 1 base, leaving 6 bases between them. This CDR3 is 14 amino acids long. The germline gives CDR1 MNHNS, CDR2 SASEGT. CDR3 in amino acids: CASSEVGGTDTQYF. In DNA form, the CDR3 reads TGTGCCAGCAGTGAAGTGGGGGGCACAGATACGCAGTATTTT.

This clone was recorded only once. This sequence joins TRBV27 and TRBJ2-7; perhaps TRBD1 as D (6 bases). The CDR3 totals 15 residues. The V end lost 6 bases, the J end lost 6 bases, and 21 bases lay between the germline ends. CDR1 and CDR2 from the germline V gene are MNHEY and SMNVEV (reference sequence). CDR3 in amino acids: CASSLQGAPVREQYF. The CDR3 nucleotides are TGTGCCAGCAGCCTACAGGGAGCACCGGTGCGCGAGCAGTACTTC.

V and J are TRBV18 and TRBJ2-5, with D possibly matching TRBD2 (5 bases). V was shortened by 5 bases and J by 6 bases, with 19 bases between the two germline ends. The CDR3 totals 15 residues. Germline V gene lookup returns CDR1 KGHSH and CDR2 LQKENI. DNA for the CDR3: TGTGCCAGCTCATTAGCGCAAGCGGTCGGGAAGACCCAGTACTTC. Its protein product is CASSLAQAVGKTQYF.

Only one count was recorded for this clone. The chain combines TRBV27 with TRBJ1-6; D is unclear. With 6 bases removed from V and 7 bases from J, the gap between germline ends came to 13 bases. The CDR3 runs 14 residues. The V gene's germline CDR1 is MNHEY and CDR2 SMNVEV (reference sequence). The DNA for the CDR3 is TGTGCCAGCAGCCGACGGGAAATCAATTCACCCCTCCACTTT. Encoded protein: CASSRREINSPLHF.